Below, one T cell receptor (beta chain) is given with its context. The table lists this clone with a few counts. This clone's antigen is unknown. Per-nucleotide qualities are absent, and no much larger clonotype sits a single base away. TCRbeta CDR3 regions were amplified from genomic DNA by means of the immunoSEQ Assay, a bias-controlled multiplex PCR. On the study's bioinformatics: The number of nucleated cells in each sample was estimated by amplification of reference gene primers within the assay. To quantify the absolute abundance of each unique TCRbeta CDR3 rearrangement, sequence reads were collapsed and filtered. For each sample, productive Simpson clonality was calculated by taking the square root of Simpson's diversity index across productive rearrangements. The source is immuneACCESS, and TCRdb retained only in-frame sequences with V and J called. Part of the clones is not carried over; for the studies checked, unresolved V genes explain less than half of this, and the remainder is unexplained. V and J calls and clone size are those listed in that table; D and trimming were worked out from the DNA. The sample table holds under 80,000 clones, of which about 86% were seen once. The ten largest clonotypes hold 3.5% to 5% of the sample.

The data are from a study of blood T cell repertoires in COVID-19 (dated by TCRdb to the early 2020s). For the wider study: Samples covering the acute and convalescent phases of COVID-19 were provided by collaborators in the United States, Italy and Spain. The prospective study material was composed of cDNA or gDNA derived from T cells, B-cell-depleted T cells, or PBMCs. Deeply sampled blood TCRbeta repertoires from subjects exposed to, actively infected with, or recovered from COVID-19 were included in the dataset. The repertoires were released in a freely available public database meant as a resource for research on the immune response to SARS-CoV-2. Samples were obtained from the ongoing ImmuneRACE study (first 160 participants) and from over 1,000 subjects provided by 6 global collaborators. A de-identified subject ID, COVID-19 status, age in years and sex were almost always included in the sample metadata. Where available, HLA class I and class II types were obtained from metadata supplied by the sample provider rather than from assay-based typing.

Collaborating institutions collected whole blood in K2EDTA tubes following their own protocols. Collaborator samples were shipped for TCRbeta analysis as frozen whole blood, isolated PBMCs, or DNA extracted from either sample type. Overall results and qualifications from the work: How much clinical and demographic metadata was included differed by source and by participant, and the metadata was provided uncurated.

The germline V gene encodes CDR1 SGHKS and CDR2 YYEKEE (reference sequence). Trimming removed 0 bases from V and 1 base from J, leaving 11 bases between the germline ends. The CDR3 covers 16 residues, taking in both the cysteine and the phenylalanine. Solely the CDR3 DNA is kept, with 48 bases framed from the first base. This TCR came from a man aged 45-65 years with active COVID-19. The specimen was peripheral blood. Rearrangement joined TRBV5-5 to TRBJ1-5; perhaps TRBD1 is the D gene, with 5 bases matching. The CDR3 loop reads CASSLGQRESNQPQHF. The sequence in DNA is TGTGCCAGCAGCTTGGGACAGCGAGAAAGCAATCAGCCCCAGCATTTT. The variable domain in full, with residues beyond the CDR3 obtained from the reference TRBV5-5 and TRBJ1-5 genes, is DAGVTQSPTHLIKTRGQQVTLRCSPISGHKSVSWYQQVLGQGPQFIFQYYEKEERGRGNFPDRFSARQFPNYSSELNVNALLLGDSALYLCASSLGQRESNQPQHFGDGTRLSIL.